Included here is one TCR beta chain sequence, with context. No antigen is known for it. This sample is drawn from a study of T cells in localized non-small cell lung cancer. Overall study findings and caveats: Sequencing, confined to only one tumor region, leaves heterogeneity possible. In adjacent lung, a median about 52 of the top 100 tumor clones were found. Among the tissues sampled, uninvolved adjacent lung had the highest T cell clonality, above tumor.

Germline V gene data show CDR1 as SGDLS and CDR2 as YYNGEE. This CDR3 comprises 17 residues. Between the trimmed V and J ends, which lost 3 bases and 0 bases, there was a span of 15 bases. Sequencing used immunoSEQ multiplex PCR; TCRdb keeps in-frame clones, though not all of them. In the table there are some 7,700 clones, about 91% of which are singletons. The sample consisted of peripheral blood mononuclear cells, taken before any cancer treatment. The receptor was derived from a male donor aged 60 or older with stage II lung adenocarcinoma. This chain connects TRBV9 to TRBJ1-4; no definite D call. The CDR3 here is CASSGPVGSTTNEKLFF. CDR3 DNA: TGTGCCAGCAGCGGACCCGTGGGGAGTACAACTAATGAAAAACTGTTTTTT.